This T cell receptor (beta chain) was identified during a study of OX40 agonist ivuxolimab in advanced cancers. Turning to the study itself: Patients were dosed intravenously with ivuxolimab at 0.01 to 10 mg/kg every 2 weeks. Eligibility admitted prior anti-PD-1, anti-PD-L1 or anti-CTLA-4 therapy; 35% to 40% had some. Participants averaged roughly 60 years of age (range roughly 23 to 79) and were around 85% male.

To note about this clone: What it binds is not known.

Clones were read by immunoSEQ multiplex PCR, and TCRdb kept only the in-frame ones, dropping some. The sample has roughly 27,000 clones, over 75% seen once. The CDR3 sequence is 13 residues long. The germline V gene encodes CDR1 MDHEN and CDR2 SYDVKM. Trimming stripped 6 bases from V and 9 bases from J, with 18 bases between. The study, taken as a whole, reports: Expanded peripheral T cells had an undetermined antigen specificity.

This chain uses TRBV28 with TRBJ2-7, with a possible D match to TRBD2 (6 bases). The material was CD4+ or CD8+ T cells sorted from blood, obtained in a trial of the OX40 agonist ivuxolimab. The TCR originated in an adult with an advanced solid tumor such as melanoma, head and neck, liver or kidney cancer. The CDR3 loop reads CASSLGPAGGQYF. Here the CDR3 DNA reads TGTGCCAGCAGCTTAGGGCCGGCCGGGGGGCAGTACTTC.